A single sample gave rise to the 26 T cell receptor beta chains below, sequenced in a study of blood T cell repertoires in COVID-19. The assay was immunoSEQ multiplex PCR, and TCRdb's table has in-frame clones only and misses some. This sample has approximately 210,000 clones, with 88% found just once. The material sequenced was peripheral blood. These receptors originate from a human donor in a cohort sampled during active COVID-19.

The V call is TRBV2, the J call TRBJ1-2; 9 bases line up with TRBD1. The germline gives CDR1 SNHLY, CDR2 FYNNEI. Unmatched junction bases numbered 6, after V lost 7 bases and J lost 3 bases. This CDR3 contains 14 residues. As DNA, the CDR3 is TGTGCCAGCACACGGGACAGGGTAGACTATGGCTACACCTTC. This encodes CASTRDRVDYGYTF.

CDR3 DNA sequence: TGTGCCAGCAGTGAATCCTGGGACAGTTACAATGAGCAGTTCTTC. This gives the protein CASSESWDSYNEQFF. V gene TRBV25-1 combines with J gene TRBJ2-1; TRBD1 aligns across 7 bases. The length of the CDR3 is 15 residues. Per germline, CDR1 MGHDK and CDR2 SYGVNS. The ends lost 1 base at V and 4 bases at J; junction bases unmatched: 4.

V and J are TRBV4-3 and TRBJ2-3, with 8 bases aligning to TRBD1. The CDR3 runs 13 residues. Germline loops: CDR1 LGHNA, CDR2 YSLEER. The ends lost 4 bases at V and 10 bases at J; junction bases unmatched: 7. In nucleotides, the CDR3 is TGCGCCAGCAGCCTGGACAGGGAGAGAGCGCAGTATTTT. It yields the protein CASSLDRERAQYF.

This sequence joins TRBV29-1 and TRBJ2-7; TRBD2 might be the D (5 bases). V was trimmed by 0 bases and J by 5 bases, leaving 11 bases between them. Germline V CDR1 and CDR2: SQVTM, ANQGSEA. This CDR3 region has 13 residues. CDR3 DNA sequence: TGCAGCGTTGAAGACAGAGGGAGCGACGAGCAGTACTTC. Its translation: CSVEDRGSDEQYF.

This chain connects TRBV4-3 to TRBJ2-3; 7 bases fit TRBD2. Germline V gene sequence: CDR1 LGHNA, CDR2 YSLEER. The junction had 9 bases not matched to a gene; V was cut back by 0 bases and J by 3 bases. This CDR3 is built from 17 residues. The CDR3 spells CASSQDRGEGRTDTQYF. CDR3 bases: TGCGCCAGCAGCCAAGATCGGGGGGAGGGCCGTACAGATACGCAGTATTTT.

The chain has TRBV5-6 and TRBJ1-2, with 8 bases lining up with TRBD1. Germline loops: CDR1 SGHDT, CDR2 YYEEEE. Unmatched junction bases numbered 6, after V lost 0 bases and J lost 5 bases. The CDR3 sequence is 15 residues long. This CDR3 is CASSLVDRVPYGYTF. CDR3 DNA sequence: TGTGCCAGCAGCTTGGTGGACAGGGTCCCTTATGGCTACACCTTC.

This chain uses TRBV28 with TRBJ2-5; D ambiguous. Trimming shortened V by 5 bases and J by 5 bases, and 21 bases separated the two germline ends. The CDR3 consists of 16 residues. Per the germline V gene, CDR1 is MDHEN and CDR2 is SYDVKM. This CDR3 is CASSPNVGELRETQYF. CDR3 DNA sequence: TGTGCCAGCAGTCCCAACGTCGGCGAACTGAGGGAGACCCAGTACTTC.

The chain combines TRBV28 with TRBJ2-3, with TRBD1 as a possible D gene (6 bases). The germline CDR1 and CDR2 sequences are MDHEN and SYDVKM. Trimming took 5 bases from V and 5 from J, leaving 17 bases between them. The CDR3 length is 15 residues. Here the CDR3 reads CASSPPGASRDTQYF. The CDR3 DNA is TGTGCCAGCAGTCCGCCAGGGGCCAGTAGAGATACGCAGTATTTT.

The CDR3 is CASSYQAGQSSYNSPLHF. In DNA, the CDR3 is TGTGCCAGCAGCTATCAGGCAGGGCAGAGCTCCTATAATTCACCCCTCCACTTT. The V gene is TRBV7-2, the J gene TRBJ1-6; D perhaps matches TRBD1 (5 bases). The CDR3 has 18 residues. V lost 4 bases to trimming and J lost 0 bases, with 16 bases between them. The germline V gene encodes CDR1 SGHTA and CDR2 FQGNSA.

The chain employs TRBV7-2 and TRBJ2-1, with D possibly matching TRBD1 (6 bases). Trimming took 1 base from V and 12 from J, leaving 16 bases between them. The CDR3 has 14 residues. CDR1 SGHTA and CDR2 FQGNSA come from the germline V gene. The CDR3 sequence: CASSLGTGNRGQFF. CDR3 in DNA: TGTGCCAGCAGCTTAGGTACAGGGAATAGGGGGCAGTTCTTC.

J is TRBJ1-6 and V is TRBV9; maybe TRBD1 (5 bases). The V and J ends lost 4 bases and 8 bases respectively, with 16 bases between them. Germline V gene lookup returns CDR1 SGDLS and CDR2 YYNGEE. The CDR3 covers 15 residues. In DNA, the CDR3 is TGTGCCAGCAGCCCCTCGGGGGGAGCTTATTCACCCCTCCACTTT. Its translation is CASSPSGGAYSPLHF. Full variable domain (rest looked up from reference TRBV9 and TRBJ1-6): DSGVTQTPKHLITATGQRVTLRCSPRSGDLSVYWYQQSLDQGLQFLIQYYNGEERAKGNILERFSAQQFPDLHSELNLSSLELGDSALYFCASSPSGGAYSPLHFGNGTRLTVT.

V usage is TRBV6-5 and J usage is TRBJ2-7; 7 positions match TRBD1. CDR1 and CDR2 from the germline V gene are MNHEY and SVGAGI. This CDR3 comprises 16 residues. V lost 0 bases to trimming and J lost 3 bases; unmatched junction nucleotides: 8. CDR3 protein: CASSYSIVTGIYEQYF. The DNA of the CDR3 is TGTGCCAGCAGTTACTCGATCGTGACAGGGATCTACGAGCAGTACTTC.

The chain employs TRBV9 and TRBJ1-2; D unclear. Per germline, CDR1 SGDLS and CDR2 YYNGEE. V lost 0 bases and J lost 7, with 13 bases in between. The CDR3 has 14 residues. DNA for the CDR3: TGTGCCAGCAGCGTAGGGAGGGCAGCGGTTGGCTACACCTTC. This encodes CASSVGRAAVGYTF.

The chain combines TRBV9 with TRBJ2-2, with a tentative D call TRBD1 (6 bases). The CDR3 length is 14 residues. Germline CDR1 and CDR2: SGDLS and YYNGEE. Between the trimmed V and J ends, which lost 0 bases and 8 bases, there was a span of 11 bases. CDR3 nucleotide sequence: TGTGCCAGCAGCGTAGACCAGGGGCCTGGGGAGCTGTTTTTT. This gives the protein CASSVDQGPGELFF.

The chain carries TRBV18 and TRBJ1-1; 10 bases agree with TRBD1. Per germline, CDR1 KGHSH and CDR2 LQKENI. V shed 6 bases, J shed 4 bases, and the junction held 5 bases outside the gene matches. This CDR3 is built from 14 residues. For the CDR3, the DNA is TGTGCCAGCTCCTCCGGGACAGGGGTCACTGAAGCTTTCTTT. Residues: CASSSGTGVTEAFF. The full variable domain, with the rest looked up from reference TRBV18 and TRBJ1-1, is NAGVMQNPRHLVRRRGQEARLRCSPMKGHSHVYWYRQLPEEGLKFMVYLQKENIIDESGMPKERFSAEFPKEGPSILRIQQVVRGDSAAYFCASSSGTGVTEAFFGQGTRLTVV.

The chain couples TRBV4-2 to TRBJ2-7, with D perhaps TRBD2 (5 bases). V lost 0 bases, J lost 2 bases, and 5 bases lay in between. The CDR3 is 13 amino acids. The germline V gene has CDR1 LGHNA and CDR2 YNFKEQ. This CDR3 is CASSQEGAYEQYF. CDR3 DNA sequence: TGTGCCAGCAGCCAAGAGGGAGCCTACGAGCAGTACTTC.

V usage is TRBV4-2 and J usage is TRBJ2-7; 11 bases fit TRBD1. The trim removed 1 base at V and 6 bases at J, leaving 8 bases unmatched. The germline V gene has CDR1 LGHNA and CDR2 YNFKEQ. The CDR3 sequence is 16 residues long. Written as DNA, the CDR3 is TGTGCCAGCAGCCAAGCCTGGGACAGGGGGACGGGCGAGCAGTACTTC. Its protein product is CASSQAWDRGTGEQYF.

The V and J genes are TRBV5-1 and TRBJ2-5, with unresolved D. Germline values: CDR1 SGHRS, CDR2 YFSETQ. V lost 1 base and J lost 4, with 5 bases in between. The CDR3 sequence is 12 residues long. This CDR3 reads CASSLNGETQYF. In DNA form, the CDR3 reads TGCGCCAGCAGCTTGAACGGAGAGACCCAGTACTTC.

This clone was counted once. This chain's CDR3 is CASSRGTSGTGLQETQYF. CDR3 sequence (DNA): TGCGCCAGCAGCCGCGGGACTAGCGGGACGGGCCTCCAAGAGACCCAGTACTTC. The chain links TRBV4-1 to TRBJ2-5; 13 bases fit TRBD2. After removal of 4 bases from V and 1 base from J, the junction contained 9 bases not matched to a gene. The CDR3 contains 18 residues. Germline CDR1 MGHRA, CDR2 YSYEKL.

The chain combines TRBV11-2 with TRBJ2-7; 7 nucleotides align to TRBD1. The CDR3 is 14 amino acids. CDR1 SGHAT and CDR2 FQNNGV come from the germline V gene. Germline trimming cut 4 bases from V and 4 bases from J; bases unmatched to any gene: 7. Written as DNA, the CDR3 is TGTGCCAGCAGCTACGGGACAGTTTCTTACGAGCAGTACTTC. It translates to CASSYGTVSYEQYF.

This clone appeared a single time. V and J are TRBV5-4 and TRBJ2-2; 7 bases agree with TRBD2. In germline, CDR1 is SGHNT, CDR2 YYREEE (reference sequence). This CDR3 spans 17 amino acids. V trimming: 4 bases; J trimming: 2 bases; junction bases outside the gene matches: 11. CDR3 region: CASSAGRGGRNTGELFF. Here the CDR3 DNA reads TGTGCCAGCAGCGCGGGCCGGGGAGGGAGAAACACCGGGGAGCTGTTTTTT.

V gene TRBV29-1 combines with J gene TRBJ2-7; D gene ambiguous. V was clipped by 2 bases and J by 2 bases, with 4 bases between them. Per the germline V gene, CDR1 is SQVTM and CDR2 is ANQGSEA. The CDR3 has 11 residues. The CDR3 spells CSVERAYEQYF. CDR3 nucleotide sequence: TGCAGCGTTGAACGAGCCTACGAGCAGTACTTC.

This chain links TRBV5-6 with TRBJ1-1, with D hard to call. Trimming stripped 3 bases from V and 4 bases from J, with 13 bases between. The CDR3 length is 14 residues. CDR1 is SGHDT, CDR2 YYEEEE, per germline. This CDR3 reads CASSSPASGTEAFF. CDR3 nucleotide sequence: TGTGCCAGCAGCTCTCCGGCGAGCGGCACTGAAGCTTTCTTT.

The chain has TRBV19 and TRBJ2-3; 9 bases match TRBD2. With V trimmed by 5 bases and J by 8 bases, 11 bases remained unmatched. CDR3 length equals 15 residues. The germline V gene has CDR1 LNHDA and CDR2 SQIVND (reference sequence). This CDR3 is CASSALSGSSGTQYF. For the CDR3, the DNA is TGTGCCAGTAGTGCCCTTAGCGGGAGCTCCGGTACGCAGTATTTT.

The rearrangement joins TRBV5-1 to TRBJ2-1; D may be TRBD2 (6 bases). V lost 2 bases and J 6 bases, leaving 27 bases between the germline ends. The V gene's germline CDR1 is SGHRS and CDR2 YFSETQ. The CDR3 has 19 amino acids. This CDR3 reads CASSLYTSRPQQDGNEQFF. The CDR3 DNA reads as TGCGCCAGCAGCTTATACACTAGCCGACCCCAGCAGGACGGCAATGAGCAGTTCTTC.

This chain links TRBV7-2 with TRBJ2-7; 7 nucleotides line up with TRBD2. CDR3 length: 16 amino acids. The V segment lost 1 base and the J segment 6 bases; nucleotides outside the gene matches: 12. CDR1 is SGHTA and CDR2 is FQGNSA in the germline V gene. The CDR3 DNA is TGTGCCAGCAGCTTAGGGGGGGGAGGGACCCTCGGCGAGCAGTACTTC. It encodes CASSLGGGGTLGEQYF. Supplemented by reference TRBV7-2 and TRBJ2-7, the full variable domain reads GAGVSQSPSNKVTEKGKDVELRCDPISGHTALYWYRQSLGQGLEFLIYFQGNSAPDKSGLPSDRFSAERTGGSVSTLTIQRTQQEDSAVYLCASSLGGGGTLGEQYFGPGTRLTVT.